The T cell receptor beta chain described here comes from a study of OX40 agonist ivuxolimab in advanced cancers. The CDR3 length is 15 residues. CDR1 is SGHTA, CDR2 FQGNSA, per germline. Trimming pared 0 bases from V and 0 bases from J, leaving 5 bases between. The protocol was immunoSEQ multiplex PCR, while the TCRdb copy is restricted to in-frame clones and leaves out a portion. The data show about 61,000 clones, around 83% seen once. The rearrangement links TRBV7-2 to TRBJ2-2; possibly TRBD1 or TRBD2 for D (5 bases each). The TCR originated in an adult with an advanced solid tumor such as melanoma, head and neck, liver or kidney cancer. Sequenced material: CD4+ or CD8+ T cells sorted from blood, taken in a trial of the OX40 agonist ivuxolimab. CDR3 in amino acids: CASSLAGANTGELFF. CDR3 in DNA: TGTGCCAGCAGCTTAGCGGGGGCGAACACCGGGGAGCTGTTTTTT.